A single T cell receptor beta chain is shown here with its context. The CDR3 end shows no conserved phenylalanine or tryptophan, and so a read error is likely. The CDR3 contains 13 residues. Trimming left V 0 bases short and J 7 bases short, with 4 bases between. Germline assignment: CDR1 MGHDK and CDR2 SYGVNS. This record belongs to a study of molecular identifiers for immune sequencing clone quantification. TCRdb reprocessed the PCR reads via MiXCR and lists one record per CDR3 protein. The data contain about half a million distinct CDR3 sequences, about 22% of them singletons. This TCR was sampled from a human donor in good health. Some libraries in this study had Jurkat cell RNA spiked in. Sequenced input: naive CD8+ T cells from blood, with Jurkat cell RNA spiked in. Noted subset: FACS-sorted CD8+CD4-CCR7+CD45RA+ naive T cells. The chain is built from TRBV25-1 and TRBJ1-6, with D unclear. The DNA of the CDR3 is TGTGCCAGCAGTGAATATCGAAATTCACCCCTCCACCTT. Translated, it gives CASSEYRNSPLHL.